Presented here are 21 T cell receptor beta chains from one specimen sequenced in a study of identifying expanded T cells in peripheral blood. Sequencing was performed with immunoSEQ multiplex PCR; in TCRdb, only in-frame clones are kept and a portion is missing. In the table there are 83,000 or so clones, around nine tenths of which are singletons. The sequenced material came from blood. These TCRs come from a person aged 18 to 70 in good health.

Concerning this clone: A read error is possible here, since a much larger clone lies one base away. Other DNA sequences in the same sample also yield this CDR3. The chain combines TRBV5-4 with TRBJ2-7, with D unclear. Deletions cut 2 bases from V and 3 bases from J, with 0 bases between. Germline V gives CDR1 SGHNT, CDR2 YYREEE (reference sequence). The CDR3 runs 10 residues. The DNA of the CDR3 is TGTGCCAGCAGCTTCTACGAGCAGTACTTC. Amino acid sequence: CASSFYEQYF.

CDR3 coding DNA: TGTGCCAGCAGTTCTATCCGGGACGTAGGCACAGATACGCAGTATTTT. Protein product: CASSSIRDVGTDTQYF. The chain recombines TRBV28 with TRBJ2-3; D may be TRBD1 or TRBD2 (5 bases each). CDR1 is MDHEN, CDR2 SYDVKM, per germline. This CDR3 is built from 16 residues. V lost 4 bases, J lost 1 base, and 15 bases lay in between.

The sample holds a few counts of this clone. The chain carries TRBV2 and TRBJ1-2, with D tentatively TRBD1 (6 bases). The germline V gene has CDR1 SNHLY and CDR2 FYNNEI. CDR3 length: 14 amino acids. V was trimmed by 8 bases and J by 4 bases, leaving 17 bases between them. The chain's CDR3 is CASGGLTGTYGYTF. The DNA of the CDR3 is TGTGCCAGCGGGGGGCTAACAGGGACCTATGGCTACACCTTC.

The chain employs TRBV5-8 and TRBJ1-1; D is ambiguous. V was trimmed by 1 base and J by 4 bases, leaving 8 bases between them. This CDR3 spans 13 amino acids. CDR1 SGHTS and CDR2 YDEGEE come from the germline V gene. The chain's CDR3 is CASSLLRVTEAFF. For the CDR3, the DNA is TGTGCCAGCAGCTTGTTGAGGGTCACTGAAGCTTTCTTT.

V usage is TRBV2 and J usage is TRBJ1-1; the match to TRBD1 covers 7 bases. There are 14 residues in the CDR3. V shed 7 bases, J shed 0 bases, and the junction held 5 bases outside the gene matches. Germline values: CDR1 SNHLY, CDR2 FYNNEI. The CDR3 spells CASKQGGMNTEAFF. The CDR3 DNA is TGTGCCAGCAAGCAGGGGGGCATGAACACTGAAGCTTTCTTT.

This rearrangement joins TRBV11-3 to TRBJ2-2, with D perhaps assigned TRBD1 or TRBD2 (5 bases each). V was clipped by 5 bases and J by 8 bases, with 9 bases between them. The CDR3 is 12 amino acids. CDR1 and CDR2 from the germline V gene are SGHNT and YENEEA. The CDR3 is CASSKGPGELFF. The CDR3 DNA reads TGTGCCAGCAGCAAGGGACCTGGGGAGCTGTTTTTT.

This clone is classed as medium-sized. J is TRBJ2-3 and V is TRBV5-1, with D possibly being TRBD1 (6 bases). The ends were cut back, 0 bases at V and 2 bases at J, with 13 bases in the middle. CDR1 and CDR2 (germline): SGHRS, YFSETQ. This CDR3 has 16 amino acids. CDR3 in amino acids: CASSLEGDILTDTQYF. In DNA form, the CDR3 reads TGCGCCAGCAGCTTGGAGGGGGATATCCTCACAGATACGCAGTATTTT.

The chain couples TRBV5-6 to TRBJ2-5, with D unresolved. The CDR3 is made up of 12 amino acids. Trimming shortened V by 0 bases and J by 4 bases, and 4 bases separated the two germline ends. Germline V CDR1 and CDR2: SGHDT, YYEEEE. For the CDR3, the DNA is TGTGCCAGCAGCTTGGGAAGAGAGACCCAGTACTTC. It specifies CASSLGRETQYF.

The chain combines TRBV27 with TRBJ2-7, with 9 bases fitting TRBD1. The CDR3 contains 13 residues. Germline V lookup: CDR1 MNHEY, CDR2 SMNVEV (reference sequence). V trimming: 8 bases; J trimming: 1 base; junction bases outside the gene matches: 3. CDR3 residues: CASSGTGSYEQYF. The CDR3 nucleotides are TGTGCCAGCTCCGGGACAGGGTCCTACGAGCAGTACTTC.

V gene TRBV6-1 combines with J gene TRBJ1-1, with TRBD1 matching over 9 bases. The trim removed 3 bases at V and 4 bases at J, leaving 6 bases unmatched. The CDR3 is 15 residues long. The germline V gene has CDR1 MNHNS and CDR2 SASEGT. CDR3 nucleotide sequence: TGTGCCAGCAGTGACGATGGACAGGGGATCACTGAAGCTTTCTTT. Translated, it gives CASSDDGQGITEAFF.

The J gene is TRBJ2-7, the V gene TRBV4-2; TRBD1 agrees at 9 bases. The CDR3 covers 15 residues. From germline, CDR1 is LGHNA and CDR2 YNFKEQ. J lost 4 bases, V lost 1 base, and 5 bases had no gene match. The CDR3 bases are TGTGCCAGCAGCCAAGGGACAGGGGATTCTTACGAGCAGTACTTC. Its translation: CASSQGTGDSYEQYF.

The chain joins TRBV11-2 to TRBJ2-6; possible D gene TRBD1, 6 bases. Per the germline V gene, CDR1 is SGHAT and CDR2 is FQNNGV. The CDR3 runs 16 residues. V lost 0 bases to trimming and J lost 2 bases, with 8 bases between them. The CDR3 sequence: CASSLENRAGANVLTF. The CDR3 coding sequence is TGTGCCAGCAGCTTAGAAAACAGGGCTGGGGCCAACGTCCTGACTTTC.

The chain employs TRBV4-2 and TRBJ1-4; tentative D call: TRBD1 (6 bases). The germline CDR1 and CDR2 sequences are LGHNA and YNFKEQ. Trimming stripped 0 bases from V and 6 bases from J, with 14 bases between. This CDR3 has 16 residues. CDR3 region: CASSQDPGTRYEKLFF. In DNA, the CDR3 is TGTGCCAGCAGCCAAGATCCAGGGACAAGATATGAAAAACTGTTTTTT.

In its sample, this clone was seen once. The rearrangement joins TRBV18 to TRBJ1-1; possibly TRBD1 for D (5 bases). This CDR3 is built from 16 residues. The germline gives CDR1 KGHSH, CDR2 LQKENI. V lost 6 bases and J 6 bases, leaving 23 bases between the germline ends. CDR3 nucleotides: TGTGCCAGCTCCCATACAATCCGCGGGGGGGTGGCTGAAGCTTTCTTT. Translating gives CASSHTIRGGVAEAFF.

The chain uses TRBV6-1 and TRBJ1-4, with 8 bases identical to TRBD1. This CDR3 is 16 amino acids long. The germline V gene has CDR1 MNHNS and CDR2 SASEGT. The V gene end was trimmed by 3 bases and the J gene end by 16 bases; junction bases not matched to a gene: 19. DNA of the CDR3: TGTGCCAGCAGTGACGGCGACGGACAGGGCCCGATTCGCTCGTTTTTT. Protein sequence: CASSDGDGQGPIRSFF.

The chain has TRBV7-3 and TRBJ1-1, with no clear D. The ends were cut back, 2 bases at V and 1 base at J, with 11 bases in the middle. The CDR3 spans 15 residues. Germline V lookup: CDR1 SGHTA, CDR2 FQGTGA. The DNA for the CDR3 is TGTGCCAGCAGCTTAGTGAACCTTCAGAACACTGAAGCTTTCTTT. It yields the protein CASSLVNLQNTEAFF.

With respect to this clone: Other nucleotide sequences in the sample specify the same CDR3. The V and J genes are TRBV27 and TRBJ2-7, with TRBD1 matching over 7 bases. Germline-derived CDR1 and CDR2 are MNHEY and SMNVEV (reference sequence). After removal of 4 bases from V and 0 bases from J, the junction contained 3 bases not matched to a gene. This CDR3 is built from 14 residues. This CDR3 reads CASSSRGPSYEQYF. CDR3 sequence (DNA): TGTGCCAGCAGTTCGAGGGGGCCCTCCTACGAGCAGTACTTC.

The chain combines TRBV11-3 with TRBJ2-2, with a weak D call TRBD1 (6 bases). The CDR3 runs to 13 residues. Germline-derived CDR1 and CDR2 are SGHNT and YENEEA. V lost 5 bases and J 5 bases, leaving 9 bases between the germline ends. In DNA, the CDR3 is TGTGCCAGCAGCCAGGGACAAACCGGGGAGCTGTTTTTT. Protein product: CASSQGQTGELFF.

In its sample, this clone was seen once. The rearrangement links TRBV2 to TRBJ2-7, with TRBD1 matching 9 bases. Germline V gene data show CDR1 as SNHLY and CDR2 as FYNNEI. V trimming: 6 bases; J trimming: 1 base; junction bases outside the gene matches: 7. CDR3 length equals 15 residues. CDR3 coding DNA: TGTGCCAGCAGATTCGGACAGGGGAGTTCCTACGAGCAGTACTTC. Translation: CASRFGQGSSYEQYF.

The rearrangement links TRBV12-5 to TRBJ2-3, with D unresolved. The germline V and J ends were trimmed by 3 bases and 6 bases, with 10 bases remaining between them. Germline loops: CDR1 LGHNT, CDR2 FRNRAP. The CDR3 consists of 13 residues. The CDR3 DNA reads as TGTGCTAGTGGTTTAGGTGGATACGATACGCAGTATTTT. This gives the protein CASGLGGYDTQYF.

The CDR3 DNA reads as TGTGCCAGCACCCCGGACGGGAATAGCAATCAGCCCCAGCATTTT. This encodes CASTPDGNSNQPQHF. The chain has TRBV28 and TRBJ1-5; D call uncertain. V was cut by 7 bases and J by 0 bases, with 13 bases left in between. This CDR3 is 15 amino acids long. Germline CDR1 MDHEN, CDR2 SYDVKM.